A selection of T cell receptor beta chains follows, all from one sample in a study of CD8+CD57+ T cells in acquired aplastic anemia. Each CDR3 protein is one row after TCRdb ran MiXCR on the reads. This sample has 190,000 or so distinct CDR3 sequences, with approximately 60% found just once. The sequencing sample was made of sorted CD4+, CD8+, or CD8+CD57+ T cells (not recorded which) from PBMCs. All receptors derive from a human donor in good health. Both conserved end residues are part of each CDR3. D genes are given only for firm matches. Clone size is stated in some rows and not others, as once, few, many or a class when expanded.

j_gene,v_gene,abundance,d_gene,len,CDR3nt,CDR3aa
TRBJ2-3,TRBV7-6,NA,TRBD1,14,TGTGCCAGCAGCGGAAGACAGGGGTGGGATACGCAGTATTTT,CASSGRQGWDTQYF
TRBJ2-7,TRBV11-1,NA,NA,15,TGTGCCAGCAGTGAAGATGAGGCGAGGGGGTGGAAGCAGTACTTC,CASSEDEARGWKQYF
TRBJ1-2,TRBV7-9,NA,NA,11,TGTGCCAGCAGCTCCTCCACTGACTGTACCTTC,CASSSSTDCTF
TRBJ2-5,TRBV6-5,NA,TRBD2,15,TGTGCCACCAAGACCGGGACTAGCGGGGTGAAGACCCAGTACTTC,CATKTGTSGVKTQYF
TRBJ2-7,TRBV19,NA,NA,15,TGTGCCAGTAGTACTCAGACAGGTTGGGCTTCCGAGCAGTACTTC,CASSTQTGWASEQYF
TRBJ2-7,TRBV5-1,NA,TRBD2,16,TGCGCCAGCAGCTTGGAACTAGCGGTCTCCTCCTACGAGCAGTACTTC,CASSLELAVSSYEQYF
TRBJ2-7,TRBV14,many,TRBD1,19,TGTGCCAGCAGCCAACAGGTAGGGGGCGTCAGTATGGACTCCTACGAGCAGTACTTC,CASSQQVGGVSMDSYEQYF
TRBJ2-7,TRBV29-1,NA,NA,13,TGCAGCGTGGGGGGGCTGGGCGGCTACGAGCAGTACTTC,CSVGGLGGYEQYF
TRBJ2-7,TRBV5-1,NA,NA,15,TGCGCCAGCAGCCCAGCGATCCACGTCTCCTACGAGCAGTACTTC,CASSPAIHVSYEQYF
TRBJ2-1,TRBV29-1,few,NA,11,TGCAGCGGTATACAGGGCGATGAGCAGTTCTTC,CSGIQGDEQFF
TRBJ2-7,TRBV29-1,NA,NA,14,TGCAGCGCGTTAGGGGATGGTTTCACCTATGAGCAGTACTTC,CSALGDGFTYEQYF
TRBJ2-7,TRBV7-8,few,NA,13,TGTGCCAGCAGCTTAGGTGGTGAATACGAGCAGTACTTC,CASSLGGEYEQYF
TRBJ2-3,TRBV29-1,NA,NA,12,TGCAGCGTTGTAACTAGCACAGATACGCAGTATTTT,CSVVTSTDTQYF
TRBJ1-1,TRBV24-1,NA,TRBD1,14,TGTGCCACCCGGGGGACAGGGCGGAACAATGAAGCTTTCTTT,CATRGTGRNNEAFF
TRBJ2-7,TRBV4-1,many,TRBD2,18,TGCGCCAGCAGCCAAGATCTAGCGGGAGGGCCTTCGTTCTACGAGCAGTACTTC,CASSQDLAGGPSFYEQYF
TRBJ2-3,TRBV20-1,NA,TRBD2,16,TGCAGTGCAAACGGACTAGCGGGGGGGCAGGGAGATACGCAGTATTTT,CSANGLAGGQGDTQYF
TRBJ2-1,TRBV7-3,NA,NA,19,TGTGCCAGCACCCCATCATTCTCCGTAACAGGTAGCTCCTACAATGAGCAGTTCTTC,CASTPSFSVTGSSYNEQFF
TRBJ2-5,TRBV9,NA,TRBD2,16,TGTGCCAGCAGCGTAGTAGCCGGGGGGGCCCAAGAGACCCAGTACTTC,CASSVVAGGAQETQYF
TRBJ2-7,TRBV7-2,NA,NA,17,TGTGCCAGCAGCTTAGGTAGCTACAGGGCGTACTTCTACGAGCAGTACTTC,CASSLGSYRAYFYEQYF
TRBJ2-1,TRBV27,few,NA,14,TGTGCCAGCAGTTTATCCCCTATTGGGCATGAGCAGTTCTTC,CASSLSPIGHEQFF
TRBJ2-7,TRBV29-1,NA,TRBD2,12,TGCAGCGTGTGGGAGGGACTGAACGAGCAGTACTTC,CSVWEGLNEQYF
TRBJ1-2,TRBV9,few,NA,13,TGTGCCAGCAGCGCACTCGACATGAATGGCTACACCTTC,CASSALDMNGYTF
TRBJ2-3,TRBV6-4,NA,NA,13,TGTGCCAGCGGCAGGACAGAGACAGATACGCAGTATTTT,CASGRTETDTQYF
TRBJ2-1,TRBV12-3/TRBV12-4,NA,TRBD2,13,TGTGCCAGCAGTTCCGGCGGGGGTAATGAGCAGTTCTTC,CASSSGGGNEQFF
TRBJ1-1,TRBV10-2,many,NA,15,TGCGCCAGCAGTGAAGGTTGGGGCGGGAGCACTGAAGCTTTCTTT,CASSEGWGGSTEAFF
TRBJ2-3,TRBV24-1,NA,TRBD2,13,TGTGCCACCAGTGGCACAGCGGGAATTACGCAGTATTTT,CATSGTAGITQYF
TRBJ2-7,TRBV15,few,TRBD2,16,TGTGCCACCAGCAGAGAGCCAGCGGGAGGCCCCTACGAGCAGTACTTC,CATSREPAGGPYEQYF
TRBJ2-1,TRBV7-2,NA,NA,12,TGTGCCAGCAGGGAGGCAGGGAATGAGCAGTTCTTC,CASREAGNEQFF
TRBJ2-7,TRBV20-1,NA,NA,14,TGCAGTGCTAGGGAAAGAGGCGGATCCTACGAGCAGTACTTC,CSARERGGSYEQYF
TRBJ2-5,TRBV20-1,NA,NA,11,TGCAGTGCTAACCGCCAAGAGACCCAGTACTTC,CSANRQETQYF
TRBJ2-1,TRBV7-2,NA,TRBD1,18,TGTGCCAGCAGCTGGGACAGCTTACAGACAATTTGGGGTAATGAGCAGTTCTTC,CASSWDSLQTIWGNEQFF
TRBJ2-7,TRBV2,NA,TRBD2,14,TGTGCCAGCAGTGGGACTAGCGGGAGAGACGAGCAGTACTTC,CASSGTSGRDEQYF
TRBJ1-1,TRBV7-3,NA,NA,15,TGTGCCAGCAGCCAAGGGGGAGGGTTTTGGGCTGAAGCTTTCTTT,CASSQGGGFWAEAFF
TRBJ1-2,TRBV12-3/TRBV12-4,many,TRBD1,14,TGTGCCAGCAGTTTCACTGGACAGGGGCATGGCTACACCTTC,CASSFTGQGHGYTF
TRBJ2-1,TRBV4-1,many,NA,14,TGCGCCAGCAGCGAAAGGGGAGGGGGGAATGAGCAGTTCTTC,CASSERGGGNEQFF
TRBJ1-4,TRBV6-4,NA,NA,16,TGTGCCAGCAGGGGGGGACCGGGGATGACTAATGAAAAACTGTTTTTT,CASRGGPGMTNEKLFF
TRBJ2-5,TRBV7-2,NA,NA,10,TGTGCCAGCAGTCGGGAGACCCAGTACTTC,CASSRETQYF
TRBJ1-6,TRBV2,few,NA,13,TGTGCCAGCGTCTATGGTGCGAATTCACCCCTCCACTTT,CASVYGANSPLHF
TRBJ1-3,TRBV14,NA,NA,14,TGTGCCAGCTCCAATTTGGATGTGGGAAACACCATATATTTT,CASSNLDVGNTIYF
TRBJ1-2,TRBV5-1,NA,NA,15,TGCGCCAGCAGCTTGGCCAACCCGGGGATTGATGGCTACACCTTC,CASSLANPGIDGYTF
TRBJ2-7,TRBV28,NA,TRBD1,16,TGTGCCAGCAGTGTTCCCCCAGGACAGGTTGGTAAGAAGCGGTACTTC,CASSVPPGQVGKKRYF
TRBJ2-2,TRBV7-6,NA,NA,12,TGTGCCAGCAGCAAAGGGACAGGGGAGCTGTTTTTT,CASSKGTGELFF
TRBJ2-2,TRBV7-2,NA,NA,13,TGTGCCAGCAGCTTTATTCTGACCGGGGAGCTGTTCTTT,CASSFILTGELFF
TRBJ2-7,TRBV5-6,NA,NA,15,TGTGCCAGCAGCTTCGATTCTAGGGAGCCCTACGAGCAGTACTTC,CASSFDSREPYEQYF
TRBJ1-4,TRBV7-9,many,NA,12,TGTGCCAGCAGACTTGGCGGTGAAAAACTGTTTTTT,CASRLGGEKLFF
TRBJ2-5,TRBV14,NA,NA,13,TGTGCCAGCACCCCACGCCTTGGGGAGACCCAGTACTTC,CASTPRLGETQYF
TRBJ1-5,TRBV7-9,NA,TRBD1,16,TGTGCCAGCAGCGACGGACAGGGGCTTAGCAATCAGCCCCAGCATTTT,CASSDGQGLSNQPQHF